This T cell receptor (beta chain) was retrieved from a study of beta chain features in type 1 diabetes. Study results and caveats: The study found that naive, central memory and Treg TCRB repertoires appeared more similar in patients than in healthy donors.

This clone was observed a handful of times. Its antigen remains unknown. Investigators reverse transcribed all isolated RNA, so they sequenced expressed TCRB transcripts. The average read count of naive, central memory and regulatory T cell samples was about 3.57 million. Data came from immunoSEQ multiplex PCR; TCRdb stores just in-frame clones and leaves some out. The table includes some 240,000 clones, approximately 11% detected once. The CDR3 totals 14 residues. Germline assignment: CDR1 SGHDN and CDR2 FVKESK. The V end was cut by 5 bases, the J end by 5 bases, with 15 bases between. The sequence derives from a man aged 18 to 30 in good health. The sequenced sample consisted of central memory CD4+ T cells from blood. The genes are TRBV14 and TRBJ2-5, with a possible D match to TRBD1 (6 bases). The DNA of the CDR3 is TGTGCCAGCAGCGGGACATACGGTGTGGAGACCCAGTACTTC. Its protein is CASSGTYGVETQYF.